The 15 T cell receptor beta chains below were found in one sample sequenced in a study of T cell repertoires in cytomegalovirus infection. For these TCRs, the target antigens are not known. Each CDR3 protein is one row after TCRdb ran MiXCR on the reads. The table lists approximately 1,000,000 distinct CDR3 sequences, around 32% of them singletons, with over 12% in the top ten. The specimen comprised cultured CD8+ T cells from PBMCs, sampled from culture after CMV antigen stimulation. All receptors come from a human donor in good health (CMV status not recorded). Some clones in this sample may be carry-over from other donors' samples.

This clonotype was seen repeatedly, ten times or more. The chain is built from TRBV7-8 and TRBJ2-1, with TRBD1 matching over 8 bases. The CDR3 consists of 18 residues. The germline V gene encodes CDR1 SGHVS and CDR2 FQNEAQ. Trimming took 0 bases from V and 4 from J; bases not matched to a gene: 11. The chain's CDR3 is CASSLAQYPGQVYNEQFF. The CDR3, as DNA: TGTGCCAGCAGCTTAGCGCAATATCCGGGACAGGTTTACAATGAGCAGTTCTTC.

The genes are TRBV4-1 and TRBJ1-6, with D unclear. The V end lost 1 base, the J end lost 7 bases, and 5 bases lay between the germline ends. This CDR3 is 13 amino acids long. The germline V gene has CDR1 MGHRA and CDR2 YSYEKL. CDR3 loop: CASSQVGNSPLHF. CDR3 bases: TGCGCCAGCAGCCAAGTTGGGAATTCACCCCTCCACTTT.

There are a few counts of this clonotype. V and J are TRBV2 and TRBJ2-3, with 10 nucleotides matching TRBD1. J gave up 3 bases and V 11 bases, and 5 bases lay outside the gene matches. Per germline, CDR1 SNHLY and CDR2 FYNNEI. The CDR3 consists of 13 residues. CDR3 bases: TGTGCCGGGGACAGGGGCCAAACAGATACGCAGTATTTT. Protein sequence: CAGDRGQTDTQYF.

The chain's CDR3 is CASSQDLRGASYNEQFF. The DNA of the CDR3 is TGTGCCAGCAGCCAAGATCTACGAGGGGCCTCCTACAATGAGCAGTTCTTC. This chain connects TRBV3-1 to TRBJ2-1; D possibly uses TRBD1 or TRBD2 (5 bases each). Germline lookup yields CDR1 LGHDT and CDR2 YNNKEL (reference sequence). This CDR3 region has 17 residues. Trimming left V 0 bases short and J 0 bases short, with 12 bases between.

J is TRBJ1-2 and V is TRBV13; D uncertain. The germline V and J ends were trimmed by 3 bases and 0 bases, with 11 bases remaining between them. Germline values: CDR1 PRHDT, CDR2 FYEKMQ (reference sequence). The CDR3 has 15 amino acids. This chain's CDR3 is CASSLGRRSNYGYTF. In nucleotides, the CDR3 is TGTGCCAGCAGCTTGGGCAGGAGATCTAACTATGGCTACACCTTC.

The chain couples TRBV10-3 to TRBJ1-5; D is ambiguous. The V and J ends lost 0 bases and 3 bases respectively, with 12 bases between them. CDR1 is ENHRY, CDR2 SYGVKD, per germline. The CDR3 loop spans 16 amino acids. The CDR3 DNA follows: TGTGCCATCAGTGAGTCGACGCCAGGAGTCAATCAGCCCCAGCATTTT. It is translated as CAISESTPGVNQPQHF.

The rearrangement joins TRBV11-2 to TRBJ2-5; D perhaps matches TRBD2 (6 bases). There are 15 residues in the CDR3. The V and J ends lost 0 bases and 4 bases respectively, with 12 bases between them. Germline CDR1 reads SGHAT; CDR2 reads FQNNGV. In DNA form, the CDR3 reads TGTGCCAGCAGCTTAGAGTGGCGGGGAAGAGAGACCCAGTACTTC. Protein product: CASSLEWRGRETQYF.

The chain carries TRBV4-3 and TRBJ1-2; possible D gene TRBD1, 6 bases. Germline assignment: CDR1 LGHNA and CDR2 YSLEER. CDR3 size: 16 residues. The ends were cut back, 4 bases at V and 2 bases at J, with 17 bases in the middle. CDR3 DNA: TGCGCCAGCAGCCCGACGACAGGACTGAGCAACTATGGCTACACCTTC. Its translation: CASSPTTGLSNYGYTF.

The rearrangement links TRBV7-9 to TRBJ1-1; 7 bases match TRBD1. Germline V gene sequence: CDR1 SEHNR, CDR2 FQNEAQ (reference sequence). V lost 4 bases and J lost 10; bases outside the gene matches: 3. CDR3 size: 11 residues. The CDR3 region is CASSWDSGAFF. CDR3 DNA sequence: TGTGCCAGCAGCTGGGACAGTGGAGCTTTCTTT.

This clonotype has only a few counts. The J gene is TRBJ2-1, the V gene TRBV24-1, with TRBD2 matching 11 bases. CDR1 and CDR2 (germline): KGHDR, SFDVKD. This CDR3 region has 16 residues. Trimming at V came to 6 bases and at J to 8 bases, leaving 11 bases not matched to a gene. The CDR3, as DNA: TGTGCCACCAGTCCTAGCGGGGGGTACCCGCCCGATGAGCAGTTCTTC. Translation gives CATSPSGGYPPDEQFF.

The table lists this clonotype with a few counts. The chain has TRBV7-3 and TRBJ1-2; D remains unclear. Trimming took 5 bases from V and 4 from J, leaving 14 bases between them. Germline CDR1 SGHTA, CDR2 FQGTGA. The CDR3 runs to 14 residues. Here the CDR3 reads CASSPTHRAYGYTF. CDR3 DNA sequence: TGTGCCAGCAGCCCGACCCATAGGGCCTATGGCTACACCTTC.

V is TRBV27 and J is TRBJ1-2; no clear D. Germline assignment: CDR1 MNHEY and CDR2 SMNVEV (reference sequence). The V end lost 4 bases, the J end lost 6 bases, and 12 bases lay between the germline ends. There are 13 residues in the CDR3. The CDR3 bases are TGTGCCAGCAGTTGGCGGAGGTGGGATGGCTACACCTTC. Translating gives CASSWRRWDGYTF.

This clonotype came up a few times. The J gene is TRBJ2-7, the V gene TRBV7-9; no firm D call. Trimming removed 1 base from V and 5 bases from J, with 9 bases in between. Germline assignment: CDR1 SEHNR and CDR2 FQNEAQ (reference sequence). The CDR3 runs to 13 residues. The CDR3 sequence: CASSLGLLNEQYF. The DNA of the CDR3 is TGTGCCAGCAGCTTAGGACTTTTGAACGAGCAGTACTTC.

The sample holds a few counts of this clonotype. The genes are TRBV9 and TRBJ2-1; the match to TRBD2 covers 10 bases. The CDR3 covers 16 residues. CDR1 and CDR2 (germline): SGDLS, YYNGEE. J gave up 6 bases and V 0 bases, and 6 bases lay outside the gene matches. CDR3 in amino acids: CASSVEASGGFNEQFF. CDR3 nucleotides: TGTGCCAGCAGCGTAGAGGCTAGCGGGGGTTTCAATGAGCAGTTCTTC.

This chain uses TRBV7-4 with TRBJ2-7; 8 nucleotides line up with TRBD1. The V gene's germline CDR1 is SGHVT and CDR2 SQSDAQ. There are 16 residues in the CDR3. V dropped 5 bases and J dropped 0; count of bases not matched to a gene: 9. The CDR3, as DNA: TGTGCCAGCAGCGTGGCGGACAGGGCTTACTCCTACGAGCAGTACTTC. Translation: CASSVADRAYSYEQYF.